Following are 8 T cell receptor beta chains from one sample sequenced in a study of cytomegalovirus exposure and HLA in healthy donors. Use of 60 Vbeta and 13 Jbeta primers characterized the PCR. Clones were sequenced by immunoSEQ multiplex PCR, and TCRdb holds only the in-frame ones, with some missing. The table for this sample gives roughly 45,000 clones. The sequenced sample consisted of PBMCs. The receptors derive from a woman aged 30 to 39 in good health and CMV-seronegative.

The gene calls are TRBV4-3 and TRBJ2-4; a weak D match, TRBD1 (6 bases). The ends were cut back, 0 bases at V and 3 bases at J, with 24 bases in the middle. The CDR3 has 20 amino acids. The germline gives CDR1 LGHNA, CDR2 YSLEER. The CDR3 nucleotides read TGCGCCAGCAGCCAAGATCAAGAAACAGGGTTTTGGGGCGTCAAAAACATTCAGTACTTC. Its translation is CASSQDQETGFWGVKNIQYF.

The chain combines TRBV11-1 with TRBJ2-1; 7 bases are a match to TRBD1. Germline values: CDR1 SGHAT, CDR2 FQDESV (reference sequence). The V segment lost 4 bases and the J segment 5 bases; nucleotides outside the gene matches: 8. The length of the CDR3 is 15 residues. The CDR3 DNA reads TGTGCCAGCAGCTACGGGACAGTGAAAGACAATGAGCAGTTCTTC. Its translation: CASSYGTVKDNEQFF.

The genes are TRBV28 and TRBJ2-7; 9 positions match TRBD1. This CDR3 is built from 17 residues. Germline V gene lookup returns CDR1 MDHEN and CDR2 SYDVKM. The trim removed 2 bases at V and 3 bases at J, leaving 11 bases unmatched. As DNA, the CDR3 is TGTGCCAGCAGTTTAGGGGGGGACAGGGTGAAGGGCTACGAGCAGTACTTC. It translates to CASSLGGDRVKGYEQYF.

The CDR3 sequence: CASSPGAGSEQYF. The CDR3 DNA reads TGTGCCAGCTCACCCGGAGCGGGGTCGGAGCAGTACTTC. The chain uses TRBV18 and TRBJ2-7; TRBD2 matches 7 bases. The CDR3 spans 13 residues. V dropped 3 bases and J dropped 7; count of bases not matched to a gene: 6. Germline V gene data show CDR1 as KGHSH and CDR2 as LQKENI.

The chain links TRBV2 to TRBJ1-2, with D maybe TRBD1 (5 bases). The CDR3 runs to 14 residues. Deletions cut 7 bases from V and 0 bases from J, with 12 bases between. Germline loops: CDR1 SNHLY, CDR2 FYNNEI. CDR3 loop: CASTLDTSNYGYTF. DNA of the CDR3: TGTGCCAGCACCTTGGACACCTCTAACTATGGCTACACCTTC.

The chain recombines TRBV29-1 with TRBJ1-2, with 9 bases identical to TRBD1. Germline CDR1 SQVTM, CDR2 ANQGSEA. Trimming took 6 bases from V and 5 from J; bases not matched to a gene: 10. This CDR3 has 14 amino acids. The CDR3: CSVHRDRAFYGYTF. The CDR3 nucleotides read TGCAGCGTACACCGGGACAGGGCTTTTTATGGCTACACCTTC.

The CDR3 nucleotides are TGTGCCAGCAGCGTAGGGCGACAGGGGGCTGAGCAGTTCTTC. Its translation is CASSVGRQGAEQFF. The J gene is TRBJ2-1, the V gene TRBV9; 10 nucleotides agree with TRBD1. V shed 0 bases and J 9 bases; nucleotides not matched to a gene: 3. This CDR3 comprises 14 residues. CDR1 is SGDLS, CDR2 YYNGEE, per germline.

The chain uses TRBV5-1 and TRBJ2-7; D gene unclear. The V end lost 0 bases, the J end lost 5 bases, and 15 bases lay between the germline ends. CDR1 is SGHRS, CDR2 YFSETQ, per germline. The CDR3 runs 15 residues. The CDR3 here is CASSLGGSSANEQYF. In nucleotides, the CDR3 is TGCGCCAGCAGCTTGGGAGGCTCATCCGCGAACGAGCAGTACTTC.